The present T cell receptor beta chain was sequenced within a study of blood T cell repertoires in COVID-19. The overall study: Samples came from the United States, Italy and Spain, spanning acute and convalescent COVID-19. The cDNA or gDNA used as material had been derived from T cells, B-cell-depleted T cells, or PBMCs.

Original handling: Amplification of reference gene primers provided the estimated nucleated cell counts. Produced via immunoSEQ multiplex PCR; TCRdb's table is partial and in-frame only. V and J calls and clone size follow that table, whereas D and trimming were derived from the DNA. Counted here are around 190,000 clones, roughly 80% occurring once; the ten biggest clones make up 6% to 8.5%. This clone was detected only once. While infection was still active, Seattle patients were enrolled and then followed longitudinally. Germline values: CDR1 MNHEY, CDR2 SMNVEV (reference sequence). V shed 3 bases and J 0 bases; nucleotides not matched to a gene: 5. This CDR3 comprises 15 residues.

The J gene is TRBJ2-7, the V gene TRBV27, with TRBD2 matching over 7 bases. The clonotype comes from a woman between 70 and 85 years old with COVID-19, enrolled during active disease. The sample taken for sequencing was peripheral blood. Here the CDR3 reads CASSFGTTPSYEQYF. Written as DNA, the CDR3 is TGTGCCAGCAGTTTCGGGACTACACCCTCCTACGAGCAGTACTTC.